This T cell receptor beta chain stems from a study of T cells in Graves' hyperthyroidism and ophthalmopathy. Findings of the study overall: The model identified upcoming ophthalmopathy a median approximately six months ahead of onset. Most thyroid clonotypes with frequency above 0.001 were detected in blood.

For the diagnoses, clinical symptoms, serum thyroxine and TRAb, thyroid ultrasound and orbital computed tomography were used. The table lists this clonotype with a few counts. What it binds is unknown. The CDR3 has 14 amino acids. Germline lookup yields CDR1 LNHDA and CDR2 SQIVND (reference sequence). V was clipped by 7 bases and J by 1 base, with 13 bases between them. Amplification targeted TCR beta CDR3 regions from RNA transcripts. A set of HTBI primers served as the primers for a first-round RT-PCR of the TCR CDR3. Via MiXCR, TCRdb re-called the multiplex PCR reads, giving one row per CDR3 protein. The repertoire has about 640,000 distinct CDR3 sequences, roughly 20% of them found once; the top ten carry 34%.

The rearrangement links TRBV19 to TRBJ1-1; D might be TRBD1 (6 bases). The receptor was derived from a man aged 25-45 years with Graves' ophthalmopathy. Sequencing input: blood. The CDR3 loop reads CASNRGGRNTEAFF. The CDR3 DNA follows: TGTGCCAGTAACCGGGGGGGCAGGAACACTGAAGCTTTCTTT.